This record covers a single TCR beta chain. Everyone in the study who had HIV was treated in the United States. This sample is part of a study of long-term antiretroviral therapy in people with HIV. The CDR3 runs 15 residues. V lost 5 bases and J 4 bases, leaving 17 bases between the germline ends. CDR1 and CDR2 from the germline V gene are SGHDT and YYEEEE. Researchers report immunoSEQ v3.0 was run at survey level. The data were produced by immunoSEQ multiplex PCR, yet TCRdb's version contains in-frame clones alone and is incomplete. Among approximately 10,000 clones listed, 76% were seen once. The sample consisted of unsorted PBMCs, taken at the start of antiretroviral therapy, before treatment. This receptor was taken from a man aged 25 to 40 with HIV. V and J are TRBV5-6 and TRBJ2-3, with D possibly being TRBD2 (6 bases). CDR3 bases: TGTGCCAGCAGGCAACGGGAGAATAGAGCAGATACGCAGTATTTT. This codes for CASRQRENRADTQYF.